These 9 T cell receptor beta chains originate from one sample sequenced in a study of T cell repertoires in cytomegalovirus infection. Each CDR3 protein gets one entry after TCRdb re-called the reads with MiXCR. The sample lists fewer than 200,000 distinct CDR3 sequences, about 21% occurring once. The specimen was PBMCs. The receptors were sampled from a human donor in good health (CMV status not recorded). Some clones in this sample may be carry-over from other donors' samples.

The chain links TRBV29-1 to TRBJ1-1, with unresolved D. Germline CDR1 SQVTM, CDR2 ANQGSEA. CDR3 length: 10 amino acids. With 7 bases removed from V and 7 bases from J, the gap between germline ends came to 10 bases. The CDR3 nucleotides are TGCAGCGGCGTTAATAATGAAGCTTTCTTT. This gives the protein CSGVNNEAFF.

This clonotype was counted only a few times. This chain uses TRBV19 with TRBJ1-5, with 7 bases matching TRBD1. Germline lookup yields CDR1 LNHDA and CDR2 SQIVND (reference sequence). Unmatched junction bases numbered 11, after V lost 5 bases and J lost 4 bases. The CDR3 covers 16 residues. The CDR3 protein is CASSPRADRRNQPQHF. Written as DNA, the CDR3 is TGTGCCAGTAGTCCCCGAGCGGACAGGCGTAATCAGCCCCAGCATTTT.

The chain employs TRBV20-1 and TRBJ2-3; 12 bases map to TRBD2. This CDR3 is 16 amino acids long. The V and J ends lost 0 bases and 0 bases, in that order; junction bases with no gene match: 1. Germline-derived CDR1 and CDR2 are DFQATT and SNEGSKA (reference sequence). CDR3 coding DNA: TGCAGTGCTAGAGATCTAGCGGGGGGGAGCACAGATACGCAGTATTTT. Amino acid sequence: CSARDLAGGSTDTQYF.

This clonotype showed up many times. The rearrangement links TRBV12-5 to TRBJ2-5; possible D gene TRBD2, 5 bases. Trimming left V 5 bases short and J 5 bases short, with 21 bases between. Germline CDR1 is LGHNT and CDR2 is FRNRAP. The CDR3 consists of 16 residues. For the CDR3, the DNA is TGTGCTAGTGGTCCGACACAAATATCAGCGGCGGAGACCCAGTACTTC. Translated, it gives CASGPTQISAAETQYF.

The chain recombines TRBV14 with TRBJ2-1; no clear D gene. CDR3 length: 17 residues. With 4 bases removed from V and 4 bases from J, the gap between germline ends came to 20 bases. Germline V gene lookup returns CDR1 SGHDN and CDR2 FVKESK. CDR3 sequence (DNA): TGTGCCAGCAGCCTCCCGCCGGACCGATCACCGTACAATGAGCAGTTCTTC. Amino acids: CASSLPPDRSPYNEQFF. The variable domain in full, completed from reference TRBV14 and TRBJ2-1, reads EAGVTQFPSHSVIEKGQTVTLRCDPISGHDNLYWYRRVMGKEIKFLLHFVKESKQDESGMPNNRFLAERTGGTYSTLKVQPAELEDSGVYFCASSLPPDRSPYNEQFFGPGTRLTVL.

This chain uses TRBV6-5 with TRBJ2-2; D not certain. The CDR3 runs 13 residues. Germline V gene sequence: CDR1 MNHEY, CDR2 SVGAGI. The V end lost 8 bases, the J end lost 4 bases, and 11 bases lay between the germline ends. CDR3 coding DNA: TGTGCCAGCGAAAACCCGGGCACCGGGGAGCTGTTTTTT. Its protein product is CASENPGTGELFF.

This clonotype has ten or more counts. V gene TRBV12-3 or TRBV12-4 combines with J gene TRBJ2-6; 8 bases line up with TRBD1. The CDR3 runs 18 residues. J was trimmed by 0 bases and V by 2 bases; bases with no gene match: 6. The CDR3 nucleotides are TGTGCCAGCAGTTTATCTGGGACAGGAGTCTCTGGGGCCAACGTCCTGACTTTC. Its protein is CASSLSGTGVSGANVLTF.

This clonotype was seen more than once but under ten times. The chain combines TRBV28 with TRBJ2-5; D gene uncertain. CDR1 and CDR2 (germline): MDHEN, SYDVKM. The CDR3 length is 14 residues. The germline V and J ends were trimmed by 5 bases and 4 bases, with 14 bases remaining between them. As DNA, the CDR3 is TGTGCCAGCAGTCCCCGTAAGGTCCGAGAGACCCAGTACTTC. It specifies CASSPRKVRETQYF.

This chain connects TRBV10-2 to TRBJ1-2; TRBD1 aligns across 7 bases. This CDR3 is built from 13 residues. Germline trimming cut 6 bases from V and 4 bases from J; bases unmatched to any gene: 5. Germline CDR1 is WSHSY and CDR2 is SAAADI. In nucleotides, the CDR3 is TGCGCCAGCAGGGGGGACAGCACCTATGGCTACACCTTC. As protein: CASRGDSTYGYTF.